The 26 T cell receptor beta chains below all came from one sample that was sequenced in a study of cytotoxic CD8 clonotypes in ibrutinib-treated CLL. The protocol was immunoSEQ multiplex PCR, while the TCRdb copy is restricted to in-frame clones and leaves out a portion. Of roughly 150,000 clones detected, around 76% appear once; the ten largest clones hold approximately 5.1%. Sequenced material: PBMCs, taken after 24 months of ibrutinib treatment. The source of these receptors is a human donor with chronic lymphocytic leukemia.

The CDR3 loop reads CASSSSGTVYGYTF. The CDR3 bases are TGTGCCAGCAGTTCGTCCGGGACAGTCTATGGCTACACCTTC. The genes are TRBV28 and TRBJ1-2; TRBD1 aligns across 7 bases. Losses at the gene ends were 4 bases for V and 4 bases for J; bases not matched to a gene: 6. The CDR3 covers 14 residues. Germline assignment: CDR1 MDHEN and CDR2 SYDVKM.

The CDR3 sequence is CASSALPDSWGTQYF. The CDR3 bases are TGTGCCAGCAGCGCGCTCCCGGACAGCTGGGGGACCCAGTACTTC. This sequence joins TRBV9 and TRBJ2-5, with D perhaps TRBD1 (6 bases). The V end was cut by 3 bases, the J end by 7 bases, with 19 bases between. The CDR3 sequence is 15 residues long. Germline CDR1 and CDR2: SGDLS and YYNGEE.

This chain's CDR3 is CASAPQSLGEKLFF. CDR3 coding DNA: TGTGCCAGCGCCCCCCAAAGCCTGGGGGAAAAACTGTTTTTT. This chain uses TRBV19 with TRBJ1-4; D gene unclear. The CDR3 sequence is 14 residues long. Germline loops: CDR1 LNHDA, CDR2 SQIVND (reference sequence). Trimming stripped 9 bases from V and 8 bases from J, with 19 bases between.

V is TRBV19 and J is TRBJ1-2, with 9 bases matching TRBD1. Losses at the gene ends were 3 bases for V and 2 bases for J; bases not matched to a gene: 4. In germline, CDR1 is LNHDA, CDR2 SQIVND (reference sequence). This CDR3 comprises 15 residues. CDR3 in amino acids: CASSIAGQGNYGYTF. CDR3 bases: TGTGCCAGTAGTATTGCCGGACAGGGGAACTATGGCTACACCTTC. Drawing the rest from reference TRBV19 and TRBJ1-2, the complete variable domain is DGGITQSPKYLFRKEGQNVTLSCEQNLNHDAMYWYRQDPGQGLRLIYYSQIVNDFQKGDIAEGYSVSREKKESFPLTVTSAQKNPTAFYLCASSIAGQGNYGYTFGSGTRLTVV.

The chain combines TRBV10-3 with TRBJ1-3; D is possibly TRBD1 (5 bases). CDR3 length: 12 residues. Between the trimmed V and J ends, which lost 11 bases and 0 bases, there was a span of 8 bases. The germline V gene has CDR1 ENHRY and CDR2 SYGVKD. The CDR3 region is CASGASGNTIYF. The CDR3 bases are TGTGCCTCTGGGGCCTCTGGAAACACCATATATTTT.

This chain uses TRBV7-9 with TRBJ2-3; the D is unclear. Trimming took 3 bases from V and 2 from J, leaving 6 bases between them. The CDR3 covers 13 residues. Germline lookup yields CDR1 SEHNR and CDR2 FQNEAQ (reference sequence). The CDR3 here is CASSFGHTDTQYF. Here the CDR3 DNA reads TGTGCCAGCAGCTTCGGCCACACAGATACGCAGTATTTT.

The genes are TRBV6-4 and TRBJ1-5, with TRBD1 matching 7 bases. CDR1 MRHNA and CDR2 SNTAGT come from the germline V gene. The CDR3 length is 15 residues. The junction had 7 bases not matched to a gene; V was cut back by 6 bases and J by 2 bases. CDR3 nucleotide sequence: TGTGCCAGCAGCCCACAGGGGAAGGGCAATCAGCCCCAGCATTTT. It specifies CASSPQGKGNQPQHF.

The gene calls are TRBV27 and TRBJ2-2; D is undetermined. With 3 bases removed from V and 4 bases from J, the gap between germline ends came to 9 bases. The CDR3 runs 14 residues. Looked up from germline, CDR1 is MNHEY and CDR2 is SMNVEV (reference sequence). The chain's CDR3 is CASSFQTLTGELFF. The CDR3 DNA sequence: TGTGCCAGCAGTTTCCAGACCCTCACCGGGGAGCTGTTTTTT.

This rearrangement joins TRBV19 to TRBJ2-6; 7 nucleotides align to TRBD2. V was clipped by 3 bases and J by 1 base; unmatched bases: 3. Germline CDR1 is LNHDA and CDR2 is SQIVND (reference sequence). The CDR3 covers 16 residues. CDR3 nucleotide sequence: TGTGCCAGTAGTATGGACGGGGGGTCTGGGGCCAACGTCCTGACTTTC. The encoded protein is CASSMDGGSGANVLTF.

This clone was detected once. In nucleotides, the CDR3 is TGCGCCAGCAGCTTGGTCGACTTCACTGAAGCTTTCTTT. The encoded protein is CASSLVDFTEAFF. The chain is built from TRBV5-1 and TRBJ1-1; D gene uncertain. CDR1 and CDR2 from the germline V gene are SGHRS and YFSETQ. Trimming took 0 bases from V and 4 from J, leaving 7 bases between them. This CDR3 is built from 13 residues.

The rearrangement links TRBV7-2 to TRBJ1-6, with D possibly matching TRBD1 (6 bases). V dropped 7 bases and J dropped 4 bases, with 17 bases sitting between them. This CDR3 region has 16 residues. The germline CDR1 and CDR2 sequences are SGHTA and FQGNSA. The CDR3 is CASTKYRDLYNSPLHF. The CDR3 nucleotides are TGTGCCAGCACAAAATACAGGGACCTGTATAATTCACCCCTCCACTTT.

The chain combines TRBV10-3 with TRBJ2-1; the D gene is possibly TRBD2 (6 bases). The CDR3 totals 11 residues. CDR1 and CDR2 (germline): ENHRY, SYGVKD. CDR3 DNA: TGTGGAAGCCGGGGGAACAATGAGCAGTTCTTC. Amino acids: CGSRGNNEQFF.

The chain is built from TRBV5-4 and TRBJ2-7; 9 nucleotides line up with TRBD1. J lost 6 bases, V lost 4 bases, and 8 bases had no gene match. Germline lookup yields CDR1 SGHNT and CDR2 YYREEE (reference sequence). The CDR3 sequence is 14 residues long. DNA of the CDR3: TGTGCCAGCAGCCTGGACAGGGGAGGATTCGAGCAGTACTTC. It specifies CASSLDRGGFEQYF.

This clone was observed a few times. J is TRBJ2-7 and V is TRBV18; D is uncertain. Germline loops: CDR1 KGHSH, CDR2 LQKENI. Trimming left V 1 base short and J 4 bases short, with 5 bases between. CDR3 length equals 12 residues. CDR3 DNA sequence: TGTGCCAGCTCACCACTGAATTACGAGCAGTACTTC. Translated: CASSPLNYEQYF.

The chain couples TRBV9 to TRBJ2-5; no clear D gene. Trimming took 9 bases from V and 7 from J, leaving 7 bases between them. Germline CDR1 and CDR2: SGDLS and YYNGEE. This CDR3 is built from 9 residues. This CDR3 reads CATKATQYF. The CDR3 DNA sequence: TGTGCCACCAAGGCGACCCAGTACTTC.

J is TRBJ2-7 and V is TRBV11-2; D not resolved. Germline loops: CDR1 SGHAT, CDR2 FQNNGV. The CDR3 sequence is 11 residues long. V lost 2 bases and J 6 bases, leaving 5 bases between the germline ends. CDR3 sequence: CASSLIREQYF. CDR3 in DNA: TGTGCCAGCAGCTTAATCCGCGAGCAGTACTTC.

The rearrangement uses TRBV11-2 and TRBJ2-3, with D perhaps matching TRBD2 (5 bases). V was trimmed by 1 base and J by 0 bases, leaving 11 bases between them. Germline CDR1 reads SGHAT; CDR2 reads FQNNGV. The CDR3 totals 16 residues. CDR3 bases: TGTGCCAGCAGCTTAGGATCTAGCCCAAGCACAGATACGCAGTATTTT. This gives the protein CASSLGSSPSTDTQYF.

The rearrangement links TRBV5-4 to TRBJ2-2; TRBD2 is a possible D gene (6 bases). V was trimmed by 0 bases and J by 4 bases, leaving 13 bases between them. The CDR3 consists of 16 residues. Germline CDR1 and CDR2: SGHNT and YYREEE (reference sequence). The CDR3 DNA is TGTGCCAGCAGCTTGGGAGGCAGGCGGGGCACCGGGGAGCTGTTTTTT. This sequence encodes CASSLGGRRGTGELFF.

This clone has a handful of counts. CDR3 in amino acids: CASSLRGGRDTQYF. Written as DNA, the CDR3 is TGTGCCAGTAGTTTGCGGGGGGGCCGGGATACGCAGTATTTT. This chain uses TRBV19 with TRBJ2-3, with 9 bases that match TRBD2. The CDR3 length is 14 residues. Germline CDR1 LNHDA, CDR2 SQIVND (reference sequence). V trimming: 5 bases; J trimming: 6 bases; junction bases outside the gene matches: 6.

The genes are TRBV29-1 and TRBJ2-7; 10 positions match TRBD1. In germline, CDR1 is SQVTM, CDR2 ANQGSEA. The CDR3 covers 14 residues. Trimming cost V 1 base and J 3 bases; bases outside gene matches: 3. This chain's CDR3 is CSVEAGQGGYEQYF. CDR3 in DNA: TGCAGCGTTGAAGCCGGACAGGGGGGCTACGAGCAGTACTTC.

This clone was detected ten times or more. The genes are TRBV5-5 and TRBJ2-1, with D tentatively TRBD1 (6 bases). There are 15 residues in the CDR3. The germline gives CDR1 SGHKS, CDR2 YYEKEE (reference sequence). Trimming removed 2 bases from V and 6 bases from J, with 15 bases in between. The DNA for the CDR3 is TGTGCCAGCAGCTTACCACAGGGTAGCGTCAATGAGCAGTTCTTC. Translated: CASSLPQGSVNEQFF.

The rearrangement joins TRBV4-3 to TRBJ1-3, with D hard to call. This CDR3 is built from 13 residues. Germline CDR1 reads LGHNA; CDR2 reads YSLEER. V gave up 7 bases and J gave up 0 bases, with 7 bases separating them. As DNA, the CDR3 is TGCGCCAGCACCCCGGGCTCTGGAAACACCATATATTTT. Residues: CASTPGSGNTIYF.

The rearrangement uses TRBV4-2 and TRBJ1-6; D unresolved. The V and J ends lost 4 bases and 3 bases respectively, with 10 bases between them. Germline CDR1 and CDR2: LGHNA and YNFKEQ. CDR3 length equals 15 residues. CDR3 residues: CASSPGRNYNSPLHF. Here the CDR3 DNA reads TGTGCCAGCAGCCCAGGTCGAAACTATAATTCACCCCTCCACTTT.

This clone has at least ten counts. The rearrangement uses TRBV28 and TRBJ1-2, with D perhaps matching TRBD1 (6 bases). Germline values: CDR1 MDHEN, CDR2 SYDVKM. The CDR3 is 14 residues long. V was cut by 5 bases and J by 4 bases, with 14 bases left in between. The CDR3 sequence is CASSANRVRYGYTF. As DNA, the CDR3 is TGTGCCAGCAGTGCCAACAGGGTACGCTATGGCTACACCTTC.

The CDR3 sequence: CASSPLGPPGADTQYF. The CDR3 nucleotides are TGTGCCAGCAGCCCCCTGGGGCCCCCGGGGGCAGATACGCAGTATTTT. The V and J genes are TRBV7-8 and TRBJ2-3, with a tentative D call TRBD2 (6 bases). The V and J ends lost 5 bases and 4 bases respectively, with 19 bases between them. The length of the CDR3 is 16 residues. The germline V gene encodes CDR1 SGHVS and CDR2 FQNEAQ.

This sequence joins TRBV18 and TRBJ1-2; no firm D call. The CDR3 is made up of 17 amino acids. Germline V gives CDR1 KGHSH, CDR2 LQKENI. Trimming took off 4 bases at V and 8 bases at J, with 26 bases between the two ends. In DNA, the CDR3 is TGTGCCAGCTCACAAGGGTGGGGAACGGGTCCCAAACCCGGCTACACCTTC. It is translated as CASSQGWGTGPKPGYTF.